This T cell receptor (beta chain) appears in the sequencing data of a study of human T cells and chemical hapten exposure. TCRdb re-analysed the RACE reads in MiXCR, keeping a single row per CDR3 protein. The top ten clones hold 1.6% of a sample with nearly 110,000 distinct CDR3 sequences, around 12% of them seen once. Time point specified: pre-sensitization, week 0. Treatment described: therapeutic diphenylcyclopropenone sensitization with weekly scalp DPC. This clonotype was seen more than once but under ten times. Its matching antigen is unknown. Study conclusions and caveats: Versus controls, expanded TCRs had significantly more large CDR3 similarity clusters.

The V end lost 7 bases, the J end lost 5 bases, and 22 bases lay between the germline ends. The germline gives CDR1 MDHEN, CDR2 SYDVKM. The CDR3 runs to 16 residues. This receptor was identified in a woman between 50 and 59 years old with alopecia areata. Some clones in this sample may be carry-over from other donors' samples. The V call is TRBV28, the J call TRBJ2-3; TRBD2 is a possible D gene (6 bases). Specimen: whole blood, collected in connection with sensitization to the hapten diphenylcyclopropenone (DPC). CDR3: CASTEDRDLRGDTQYF. CDR3 DNA: TGTGCCAGCACCGAGGACCGGGACTTGAGGGGAGATACGCAGTATTTT.